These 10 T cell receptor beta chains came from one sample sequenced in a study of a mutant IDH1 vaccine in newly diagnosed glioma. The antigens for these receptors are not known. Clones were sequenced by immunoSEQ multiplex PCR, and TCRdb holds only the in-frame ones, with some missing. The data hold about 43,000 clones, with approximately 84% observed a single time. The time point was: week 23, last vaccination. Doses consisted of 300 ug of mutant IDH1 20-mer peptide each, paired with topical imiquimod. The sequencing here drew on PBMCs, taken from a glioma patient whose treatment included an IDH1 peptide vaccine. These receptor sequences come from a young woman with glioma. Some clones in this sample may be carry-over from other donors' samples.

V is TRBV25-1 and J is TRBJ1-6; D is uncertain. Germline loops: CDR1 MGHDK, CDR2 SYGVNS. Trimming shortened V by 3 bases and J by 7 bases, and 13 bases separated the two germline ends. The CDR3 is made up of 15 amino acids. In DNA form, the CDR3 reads TGTGCCAGCAGTGACTTGGTCTACATCAATTCACCCCTCCACTTT. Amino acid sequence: CASSDLVYINSPLHF.

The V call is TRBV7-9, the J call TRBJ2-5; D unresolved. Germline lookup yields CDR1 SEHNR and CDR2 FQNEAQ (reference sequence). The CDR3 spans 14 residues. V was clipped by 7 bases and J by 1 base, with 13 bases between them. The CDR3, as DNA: TGTGCCAGCACCGCCCAGATCCTCCAAGAGACCCAGTACTTC. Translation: CASTAQILQETQYF.

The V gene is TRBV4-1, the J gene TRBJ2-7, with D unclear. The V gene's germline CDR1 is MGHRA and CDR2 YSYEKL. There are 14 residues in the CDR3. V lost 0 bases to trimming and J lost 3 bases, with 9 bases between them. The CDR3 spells CASSQDVVRYEQYF. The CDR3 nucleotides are TGCGCCAGCAGCCAAGATGTAGTTCGCTACGAGCAGTACTTC.

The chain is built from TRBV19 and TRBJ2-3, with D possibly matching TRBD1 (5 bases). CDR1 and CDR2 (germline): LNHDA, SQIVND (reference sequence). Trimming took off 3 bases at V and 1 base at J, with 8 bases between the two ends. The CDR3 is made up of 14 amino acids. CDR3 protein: CASSILGGTDTQYF. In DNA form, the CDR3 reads TGTGCCAGTAGTATCCTAGGGGGCACAGATACGCAGTATTTT.

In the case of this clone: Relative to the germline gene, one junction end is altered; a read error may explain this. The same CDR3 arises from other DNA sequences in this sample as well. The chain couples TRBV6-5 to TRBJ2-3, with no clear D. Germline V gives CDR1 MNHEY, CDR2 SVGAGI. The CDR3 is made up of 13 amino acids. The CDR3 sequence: CASSFPGTDTQYF. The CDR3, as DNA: TGTGCCAGCAGTTTTCCGGGCACAGATACTCAGTATTTT.

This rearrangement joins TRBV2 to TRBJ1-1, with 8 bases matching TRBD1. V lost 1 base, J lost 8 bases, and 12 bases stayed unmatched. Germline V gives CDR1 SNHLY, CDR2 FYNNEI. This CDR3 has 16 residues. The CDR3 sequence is CASSEGGLDRGGEAFF. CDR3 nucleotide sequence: TGTGCCAGCAGTGAAGGGGGGCTAGACAGGGGAGGAGAAGCTTTCTTT.

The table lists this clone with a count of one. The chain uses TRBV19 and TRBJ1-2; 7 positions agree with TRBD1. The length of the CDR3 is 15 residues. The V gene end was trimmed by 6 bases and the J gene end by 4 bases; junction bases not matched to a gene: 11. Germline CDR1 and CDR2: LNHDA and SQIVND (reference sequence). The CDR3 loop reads CASRRPGQMLYGYTF. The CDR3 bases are TGTGCCAGTAGGCGACCGGGACAGATGCTCTATGGCTACACCTTC.

The CDR3 DNA sequence: TGTGCCAGCAGCTTAGGCCCCAGGGAACTGTACTTC. This codes for CASSLGPRELYF. The chain carries TRBV7-6 and TRBJ2-7, with D tentatively TRBD1 (5 bases). Germline assignment: CDR1 SGHVS and CDR2 FNYEAQ. This CDR3 is 12 amino acids long. The V end was cut by 1 base, the J end by 12 bases, with 13 bases between.

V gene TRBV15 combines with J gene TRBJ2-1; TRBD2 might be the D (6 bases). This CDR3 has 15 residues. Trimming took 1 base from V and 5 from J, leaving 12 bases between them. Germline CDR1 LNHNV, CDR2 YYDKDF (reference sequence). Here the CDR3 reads CATSRVGRDHNEQFF. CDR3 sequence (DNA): TGTGCCACCAGCAGAGTGGGGCGGGACCACAATGAGCAGTTCTTC. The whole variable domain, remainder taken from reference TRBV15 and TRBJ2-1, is DAMVIQNPRYQVTQFGKPVTLSCSQTLNHNVMYWYQQKSSQAPKLLFHYYDKDFNNEADTPDNFQSRRPNTSFCFLDIRSPGLGDTAMYLCATSRVGRDHNEQFFGPGTRLTVL.

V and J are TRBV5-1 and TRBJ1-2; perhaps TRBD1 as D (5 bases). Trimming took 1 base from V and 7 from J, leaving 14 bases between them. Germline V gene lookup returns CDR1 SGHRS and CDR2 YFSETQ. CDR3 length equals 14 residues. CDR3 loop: CASSLTGLLGGYTF. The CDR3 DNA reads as TGCGCCAGCAGCTTGACAGGCCTTCTTGGTGGCTACACCTTC.